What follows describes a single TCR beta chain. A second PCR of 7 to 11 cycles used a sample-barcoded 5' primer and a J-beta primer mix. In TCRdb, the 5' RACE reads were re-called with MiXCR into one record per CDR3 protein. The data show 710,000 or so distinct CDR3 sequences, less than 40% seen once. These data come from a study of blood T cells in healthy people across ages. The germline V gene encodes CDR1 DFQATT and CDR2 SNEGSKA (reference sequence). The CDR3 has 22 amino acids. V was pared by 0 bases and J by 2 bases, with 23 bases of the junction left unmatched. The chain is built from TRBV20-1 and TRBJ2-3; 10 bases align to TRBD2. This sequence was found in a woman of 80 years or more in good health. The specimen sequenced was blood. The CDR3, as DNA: TGCAGTGCTAGAGATTACTCCGTCGCTAGCGGGAGCCCCAATCCCTCCACAGATACGCAGTATTTT. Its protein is CSARDYSVASGSPNPSTDTQYF.